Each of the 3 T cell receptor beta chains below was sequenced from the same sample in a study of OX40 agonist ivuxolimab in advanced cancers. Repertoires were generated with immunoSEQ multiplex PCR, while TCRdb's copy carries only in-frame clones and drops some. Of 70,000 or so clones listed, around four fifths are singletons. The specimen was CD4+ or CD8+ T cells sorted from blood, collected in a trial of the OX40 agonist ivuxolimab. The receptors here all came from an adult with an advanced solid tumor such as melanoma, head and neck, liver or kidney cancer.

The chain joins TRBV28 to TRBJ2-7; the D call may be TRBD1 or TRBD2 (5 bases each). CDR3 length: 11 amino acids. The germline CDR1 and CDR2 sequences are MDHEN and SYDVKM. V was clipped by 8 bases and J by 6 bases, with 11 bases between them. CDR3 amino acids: CASRGTFEQYF. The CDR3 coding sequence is TGTGCCAGCCGAGGGACGTTCGAGCAGTACTTC.

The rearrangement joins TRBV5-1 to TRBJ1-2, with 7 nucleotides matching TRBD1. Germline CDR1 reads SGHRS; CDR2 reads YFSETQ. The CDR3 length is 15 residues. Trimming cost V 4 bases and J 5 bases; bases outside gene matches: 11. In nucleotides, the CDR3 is TGCGCCAGCAGCCAATCGACAGGGATTAGTTATGGCTACACCTTC. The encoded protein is CASSQSTGISYGYTF.

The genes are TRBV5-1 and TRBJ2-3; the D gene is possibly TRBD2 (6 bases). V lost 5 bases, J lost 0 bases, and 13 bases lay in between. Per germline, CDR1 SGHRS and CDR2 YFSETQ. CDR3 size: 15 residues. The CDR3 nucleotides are TGCGCCAGCAGTAGGAGCGGGTCTAGCACAGATACGCAGTATTTT. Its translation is CASSRSGSSTDTQYF. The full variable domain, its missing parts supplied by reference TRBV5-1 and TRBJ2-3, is KAGVTQTPRYLIKTRGQQVTLSCSPISGHRSVSWYQQTPGQGLQFLFEYFSETQRNKGNFPGRFSGRQFSNSRSEMNVSTLELGDSALYLCASSRSGSSTDTQYFGPGTRLTVL.